These 30 T cell receptor beta chains share one sample of origin, sequenced in a study of blood T cell repertoires in COVID-19. Sequencing was performed with immunoSEQ multiplex PCR; in TCRdb, only in-frame clones are kept and a portion is missing. This sample has some 510,000 clones; more than 75% occur once, and the top ten carry over 1.5%. Sequences were obtained from PBMCs or T cells enriched from blood (not recorded which). These receptors all come from a woman in her 40s who had recovered from COVID-19.

V is TRBV7-8 and J is TRBJ1-1, with 8 bases fitting TRBD1. Germline V CDR1 and CDR2: SGHVS, FQNEAQ. V was clipped by 5 bases and J by 7 bases; unmatched bases: 9. The CDR3 spans 14 residues. In nucleotides, the CDR3 is TGTGCCAGCAGCCTCACCGGACAGGGCCTTGAAGCTTTCTTT. Translation: CASSLTGQGLEAFF.

J is TRBJ2-7 and V is TRBV3-1 (or the pseudogene TRBV3-2), with 10 bases identical to TRBD2. J gave up 4 bases and V 0 bases, and 6 bases lay outside the gene matches. The CDR3 sequence is 16 residues long. The V gene's germline CDR1 is LGHDT and CDR2 YNNKEL (reference sequence). CDR3 in amino acids: CASSQEGNSGRYEQYF. CDR3 nucleotide sequence: TGTGCCAGCAGCCAAGAAGGAAATAGCGGGAGGTACGAGCAGTACTTC.

In nucleotides, the CDR3 is TGTGCCAGCAGTTACTGGCGGGGGGCGATCACTGAAGCTTTCTTT. Its protein product is CASSYWRGAITEAFF. J is TRBJ1-1 and V is TRBV6-5; a weak D match, TRBD1 (6 bases). The CDR3 is made up of 15 amino acids. The V end lost 1 base, the J end lost 4 bases, and 13 bases lay between the germline ends. Germline V gene sequence: CDR1 MNHEY, CDR2 SVGAGI.

CDR3: CASSIENLGQGATGELFF. CDR3 coding DNA: TGTGCCAGTAGTATAGAAAATCTGGGACAGGGGGCAACCGGGGAGCTGTTTTTT. The chain carries TRBV19 and TRBJ2-2; the match to TRBD1 covers 12 bases. The junction had 7 bases not matched to a gene; V was cut back by 0 bases and J by 5 bases. This CDR3 has 18 residues. Germline CDR1 is LNHDA and CDR2 is SQIVND (reference sequence).

The chain combines TRBV4-3 with TRBJ2-7; D is unclear. CDR3 length equals 17 residues. Germline CDR1 is LGHNA and CDR2 is YSLEER. V was pared by 0 bases and J by 4 bases, with 19 bases between. DNA of the CDR3: TGCGCCAGCAGCCAAGAAGTTAACGACCTCCTAGTTTACGAGCAGTACTTC. Translation: CASSQEVNDLLVYEQYF.

CDR3 bases: TGTGCCAGCAGCTTATGGAGTAACACTGAAGCTTTCTTT. Its translation: CASSLWSNTEAFF. The chain recombines TRBV7-2 with TRBJ1-1; D not resolved. The CDR3 loop spans 13 amino acids. Per germline, CDR1 SGHTA and CDR2 FQGNSA. With 2 bases removed from V and 2 bases from J, the gap between germline ends came to 6 bases.

This chain uses TRBV2 with TRBJ1-2; no clear D gene. V was shortened by 4 bases and J by 4 bases, with 10 bases between the two germline ends. Germline V CDR1 and CDR2: SNHLY, FYNNEI. The CDR3 is 13 residues long. The CDR3 DNA reads as TGTGCCAGCAGTGGCGGGTCGGGCTATGGCTACACCTTC. Its protein product is CASSGGSGYGYTF.

V is TRBV27 and J is TRBJ2-1; TRBD2 agrees at 14 bases. V gave up 2 bases and J gave up 7 bases; unmatched junction bases: 4. Looked up from germline, CDR1 is MNHEY and CDR2 is SMNVEV (reference sequence). The CDR3 contains 16 residues. The CDR3 coding sequence is TGTGCCAGCAGTTTACTGGGACTAGCGGGAGTTAATGAGCAGTTCTTC. Translated: CASSLLGLAGVNEQFF.

This clone was seen once. V usage is TRBV19 and J usage is TRBJ2-5; the match to TRBD2 covers 9 bases. This CDR3 is built from 15 residues. Per the germline V gene, CDR1 is LNHDA and CDR2 is SQIVND (reference sequence). The trim removed 1 base at V and 6 bases at J, leaving 6 bases unmatched. The CDR3 nucleotides read TGTGCCAGTAGTATAGGGGTAGCGGGAGCTCAGACCCAGTACTTC. Translation: CASSIGVAGAQTQYF.

This chain uses TRBV3-1 (or the pseudogene TRBV3-2) with TRBJ2-1; 11 bases align to TRBD2. Germline CDR1 reads LGHDT; CDR2 reads YNNKEL (reference sequence). V shed 2 bases, J shed 7 bases, and the junction held 13 bases outside the gene matches. CDR3 length equals 18 residues. The CDR3 nucleotides read TGTGCCAGCAGCCAAAAAGATAGCGGGAGGGCCACCTGGAATGAGCAGTTCTTC. Its protein is CASSQKDSGRATWNEQFF.

The chain carries TRBV6-5 and TRBJ1-1, with TRBD1 matching 8 bases. Per germline, CDR1 MNHEY and CDR2 SVGAGI. Trimming removed 6 bases from V and 4 bases from J; junction bases left unmatched: 10. The CDR3 runs 15 residues. CDR3 sequence reads: CASRDPGQVLTEAFF. The CDR3 DNA sequence: TGTGCCAGCAGGGATCCGGGACAGGTACTCACTGAAGCTTTCTTT.

The chain combines TRBV5-1 with TRBJ1-6; possible D gene TRBD1, 6 bases. Germline V gene data show CDR1 as SGHRS and CDR2 as YFSETQ. This CDR3 comprises 14 residues. The germline V and J ends were trimmed by 0 bases and 6 bases, with 7 bases remaining between them. This CDR3 is CASSLGQVNSPLHF. The CDR3, as DNA: TGCGCCAGCAGCTTGGGACAGGTTAATTCACCCCTCCACTTT.

This chain links TRBV27 with TRBJ1-2; D call uncertain. V lost 4 bases to trimming and J lost 8 bases, with 26 bases between them. Germline-derived CDR1 and CDR2 are MNHEY and SMNVEV (reference sequence). The CDR3 is 17 amino acids. CDR3 DNA sequence: TGTGCCAGCAGTTCTTCCCACCAGACATCCACCCCTCTGGGCTACACCTTC. Translated, it gives CASSSSHQTSTPLGYTF.

This clone appeared many times. The V call is TRBV19, the J call TRBJ2-1; TRBD2 aligns across 13 bases. Germline V CDR1 and CDR2: LNHDA, SQIVND (reference sequence). V shed 6 bases, J shed 4 bases, and the junction held 12 bases outside the gene matches. The CDR3 has 18 residues. The CDR3 bases are TGTGCCAGTAGGTCAGCACCCGGGACTAGCGGGACTTACAATGAGCAGTTCTTC. This sequence encodes CASRSAPGTSGTYNEQFF. Full variable domain (rest looked up from reference TRBV19 and TRBJ2-1): DGGITQSPKYLFRKEGQNVTLSCEQNLNHDAMYWYRQDPGQGLRLIYYSQIVNDFQKGDIAEGYSVSREKKESFPLTVTSAQKNPTAFYLCASRSAPGTSGTYNEQFFGPGTRLTVL.

The J gene is TRBJ2-4, the V gene TRBV12-3 or TRBV12-4; D is undetermined. Trimming took off 5 bases at V and 4 bases at J, with 3 bases between the two ends. The CDR3 is made up of 11 amino acids. The CDR3 DNA sequence: TGTGCCAGCAGTCCAAAAAACATTCAGTACTTC. Its protein product is CASSPKNIQYF.

The chain combines TRBV6-2 or TRBV6-3 with TRBJ2-1, with TRBD2 identical over 11 bases. The CDR3 runs 18 residues. V lost 2 bases and J lost 2; bases outside the gene matches: 8. Looked up from germline, CDR1 is MNHEY and CDR2 is SVGEGT. The CDR3 sequence is CASSYRGLAGGTYNEQFF. CDR3 coding DNA: TGTGCCAGCAGTTACAGGGGGCTAGCGGGAGGAACCTACAATGAGCAGTTCTTC.

The chain joins TRBV10-3 to TRBJ1-1, with 7 bases matching TRBD1. From germline, CDR1 is ENHRY and CDR2 SYGVKD. V lost 2 bases and J lost 5; bases outside the gene matches: 5. The CDR3 is 14 amino acids. The CDR3 protein is CAISEDRDLTEAFF. In DNA, the CDR3 is TGTGCCATCAGTGAGGACAGGGATCTTACTGAAGCTTTCTTT.

The chain employs TRBV10-3 and TRBJ1-2, with D uncertain. Looked up from germline, CDR1 is ENHRY and CDR2 is SYGVKD. Between the trimmed V and J ends, which lost 10 bases and 7 bases, there was a span of 19 bases. The CDR3 totals 13 residues. CDR3 protein: CASGVGEGGGYTF. Written as DNA, the CDR3 is TGTGCCAGCGGCGTTGGGGAAGGAGGTGGCTACACCTTC.

V usage is TRBV6-1 and J usage is TRBJ1-5, with TRBD1 matching over 8 bases. In germline, CDR1 is MNHNS, CDR2 SASEGT. With 2 bases clipped from V and 1 base from J, the junction kept 7 bases outside the gene matches. The CDR3 has 17 residues. The CDR3 reads CASSEPRTGLSNQPQHF. CDR3 DNA: TGTGCCAGCAGTGAACCTCGGACAGGGCTGAGCAATCAGCCCCAGCATTTT.

The gene calls are TRBV7-9 and TRBJ2-7, with 8 bases identical to TRBD1. This CDR3 is 13 amino acids long. The germline V gene has CDR1 SEHNR and CDR2 FQNEAQ (reference sequence). The V gene end was trimmed by 6 bases and the J gene end by 6 bases; junction bases not matched to a gene: 7. The CDR3 sequence: CASRTTGEGEQYF. DNA for the CDR3: TGTGCCAGCAGGACGACAGGGGAAGGCGAGCAGTACTTC.

V is TRBV2 and J is TRBJ2-3, with 8 bases matching TRBD1. This CDR3 contains 16 residues. From germline, CDR1 is SNHLY and CDR2 FYNNEI. Trimming cost V 3 bases and J 4 bases; bases outside gene matches: 9. CDR3 in DNA: TGTGCCAGCAGTGAGGGCAGGGGGCCTTTTCCAGATACGCAGTATTTT. Translated, it gives CASSEGRGPFPDTQYF.

This chain uses TRBV25-1 with TRBJ1-1; D ambiguous. The CDR3 has 13 residues. V was clipped by 5 bases and J by 5 bases, with 12 bases between them. Germline-derived CDR1 and CDR2 are MGHDK and SYGVNS. CDR3 nucleotide sequence: TGTGCCAGCAGTAGGAGGGAGGGTACTGAAGCTTTCTTT. This sequence encodes CASSRREGTEAFF.

The chain joins TRBV15 to TRBJ1-2; 7 bases map to TRBD1. Germline V gene sequence: CDR1 LNHNV, CDR2 YYDKDF (reference sequence). The V gene end was trimmed by 3 bases and the J gene end by 4 bases; junction bases not matched to a gene: 11. The CDR3 covers 16 residues. CDR3 DNA: TGTGCCACCAGCAGGATACCTGACAGGGCCACCTATGGCTACACCTTC. It is translated as CATSRIPDRATYGYTF.

This chain connects TRBV9 to TRBJ1-1; D might be TRBD1 (6 bases). CDR3 length equals 15 residues. The ends were cut back, 4 bases at V and 1 base at J, with 14 bases in the middle. The germline V gene encodes CDR1 SGDLS and CDR2 YYNGEE. CDR3 loop: CASSSGGRPNTEAFF. Written as DNA, the CDR3 is TGTGCCAGCAGCTCGGGGGGCCGGCCGAACACTGAAGCTTTCTTT.

The chain carries TRBV3-1 (or the pseudogene TRBV3-2) and TRBJ2-2; 14 bases are a match to TRBD2. Germline CDR1 reads LGHDT; CDR2 reads YNNKEL (reference sequence). The CDR3 has 17 residues. The J segment lost 6 bases and the V segment lost 1 base, leaving 4 bases of the junction unmatched. DNA of the CDR3: TGTGCCAGCAGCCAAGGACTAGCGGGAGGGCGGCCCGGGGAGCTGTTTTTT. It yields the protein CASSQGLAGGRPGELFF.

In its sample, this clone was seen once. V and J are TRBV29-1 and TRBJ1-2; 10 bases are shared with TRBD1. The CDR3 is made up of 13 amino acids. Germline CDR1 SQVTM, CDR2 ANQGSEA. V lost 4 bases to trimming and J lost 10 bases; unmatched junction nucleotides: 9. CDR3: CSVGSGQGDSYTF. DNA of the CDR3: TGCAGCGTTGGCTCAGGACAGGGGGATTCCTACACCTTC.

The V and J genes are TRBV29-1 and TRBJ2-3; D is possibly TRBD1 (5 bases). Germline CDR1 is SQVTM and CDR2 is ANQGSEA. Trimming removed 2 bases at V and 2 bases at J, with 11 bases between. The CDR3 sequence is 14 residues long. The CDR3: CSVERAGITDTQYF. CDR3 nucleotides: TGCAGCGTTGAAAGGGCAGGGATCACAGATACGCAGTATTTT.

This sequence joins TRBV6-5 and TRBJ1-2; 7 bases map to TRBD1. The CDR3 totals 13 residues. Trimming removed 6 bases from V and 0 bases from J; junction bases left unmatched: 1. From germline, CDR1 is MNHEY and CDR2 SVGAGI. CDR3 sequence: CASSQGANYGYTF. The CDR3 nucleotides are TGTGCCAGCAGCCAGGGGGCTAACTATGGCTACACCTTC.

The V and J genes are TRBV4-1 and TRBJ1-2; tentatively, D is TRBD1 (5 bases). The CDR3 runs to 14 residues. Germline CDR1 and CDR2: MGHRA and YSYEKL. Trimming left V 1 base short and J 1 base short, with 7 bases between. Written as DNA, the CDR3 is TGCGCCAGCAGCCAAGGGGGCGGTAACTATGGCTACACCTTC. This translates into CASSQGGGNYGYTF.

This chain's CDR3 is CASSPPSGSTRVQYF. CDR3 DNA: TGTGCCAGCAGCCCCCCTAGCGGATCTACGAGAGTGCAGTACTTC. The V and J genes are TRBV3-1 (or the pseudogene TRBV3-2) and TRBJ2-7; the match to TRBD2 covers 7 bases. With V trimmed by 4 bases and J by 9 bases, 15 bases remained unmatched. Germline values: CDR1 LGHDT, CDR2 YNNKEL (reference sequence). The CDR3 runs 15 residues.